These T cell receptor beta chains were read from a single sample in a study of PD-1 blockade in mismatch repair-deficient tumors. Profiling relied on immunoSEQ multiplex PCR, and the TCRdb table lists in-frame clones only, not all of them. The table includes more than 40,000 clones, roughly 80% detected once. The sequenced sample was peripheral blood, obtained roughly 21 weeks after starting pembrolizumab. Receptor source: an adult with mismatch repair-deficient cancer. Each CDR3 is given with its conserved first and last residue. D genes are given only for firm matches. Size is stated for part of the rows, as once, few or many counts, or as a class when the clone is expanded.

clone size	J gene	V gene	D gene	CDR3 protein	CDR3 DNA
-	TRBJ2-5	TRBV5-4	TRBD2	CASSLRLAGEETQYF	TGTGCCAGCAGCTTAAGGCTAGCGGGAGAAGAGACCCAGTACTTC
-	TRBJ2-1	TRBV29-1	TRBD2	CSALLAGGGEQFF	TGCAGCGCCCTACTAGCGGGAGGTGGTGAGCAGTTCTTC
-	TRBJ1-1	TRBV29-1	-	CSVGGRTEAFF	TGCAGCGTTGGGGGAAGAACTGAAGCTTTCTTT
-	TRBJ1-3	TRBV11-2	-	CASSFWNDGNTIYF	TGTGCCAGCAGCTTTTGGAATGACGGAAACACCATATATTTT
-	TRBJ2-1	TRBV7-2	TRBD2	CASTPGRTSGSYEQFF	TGTGCCAGCACCCCGGGCAGGACTAGCGGGAGTTATGAGCAGTTCTTC
-	TRBJ1-5	TRBV28	-	CASSLRGGNQPQHF	TGTGCCAGCAGTCTCCGGGGGGGCAATCAGCCCCAGCATTTT
-	TRBJ2-3	TRBV12-5	TRBD2	CASGLGTSGMSDTQYF	TGTGCTAGTGGTTTGGGGACTAGCGGGATGTCAGATACGCAGTATTTT
-	TRBJ2-7	TRBV7-2	TRBD1	CASSWRTGEYEQYF	TGTGCCAGCAGCTGGCGGACAGGGGAGTACGAGCAGTACTTC
-	TRBJ2-7	TRBV5-1	TRBD2	CASSFLPLSGSMSEQYF	TGCGCCAGCAGCTTCCTTCCCCTTAGCGGGAGCATGAGCGAGCAGTACTTC
-	TRBJ2-5	TRBV6-5	-	CASSFFRTEREETQYF	TGTGCCAGCAGTTTCTTCAGGACTGAACGGGAAGAGACCCAGTACTTC
-	TRBJ1-1	TRBV4-2	-	CASSQGGSNTEAFF	TGTGCCAGCAGCCAAGGGGGGTCAAACACTGAAGCTTTCTTT
-	TRBJ1-2	TRBV28	TRBD1	CASRTGGNYGYTF	TGTGCCAGCAGGACAGGGGGCAACTATGGCTACACCTTC
-	TRBJ1-2	TRBV5-1	-	CASSLNRDSSYGYTF	TGCGCCAGCAGCTTAAACCGGGACTCCAGCTATGGCTACACCTTC
once	TRBJ2-1	TRBV6-1	TRBD2	CASSDTGTSVYNEQFF	TGTGCCAGCAGTGACACCGGGACTAGCGTATACAATGAGCAGTTCTTC
-	TRBJ2-5	TRBV27	-	CASSPIGVAWETQYF	TGTGCCAGCAGTCCCATAGGGGTTGCTTGGGAGACCCAGTACTTC
-	TRBJ2-1	TRBV18	TRBD1	CASLRTGDDNEQFF	TGTGCCAGCCTGCGGACAGGGGACGACAATGAGCAGTTCTTC
-	TRBJ2-3	TRBV6-5	-	CASSYTGVWGTDTQYF	TGTGCCAGCAGTTACACGGGAGTATGGGGCACAGATACGCAGTATTTT
-	TRBJ2-2	TRBV7-2	TRBD2	CASSNKWREGTGELFF	TGTGCCAGCAGCAATAAATGGCGGGAGGGCACCGGGGAGCTGTTTTTT
few	TRBJ2-7	TRBV5-4	TRBD1	CASSLTSRGLKSSYEQYF	TGTGCCAGCAGCTTGACCAGCAGGGGGCTTAAGAGCTCCTACGAGCAGTACTTC
few	TRBJ1-3	TRBV30	-	CAWRPGNTIYF	TGTGCCTGGAGACCCGGAAACACCATATATTTT
-	TRBJ1-1	TRBV15	-	CATSRVPGPMNTEAFF	TGTGCCACCAGCAGAGTACCGGGACCCATGAACACTGAAGCTTTCTTT
-	TRBJ2-2	TRBV9	-	CASSVLGSSTGELFF	TGTGCCAGCAGCGTGCTGGGGTCATCCACCGGGGAGCTGTTTTTT
once	TRBJ1-1	TRBV2	TRBD1	CASRMTGGGGTEAFF	TGTGCCAGCAGGATGACAGGGGGCGGAGGGACTGAAGCTTTCTTT
-	TRBJ2-1	TRBV7-2	TRBD2	CASSLGTSDFNEQFF	TGTGCCAGCAGCTTAGGAACTAGCGACTTCAATGAGCAGTTCTTC
-	TRBJ2-2	TRBV7-7	TRBD2	CASSSGLADGELFF	TGTGCTAGCAGCTCCGGACTAGCAGACGGGGAGCTGTTTTTT
-	TRBJ2-5	TRBV6-5	-	CASSQMGNRGETQYF	TGTGCCAGCAGCCAAATGGGGAATAGGGGAGAGACCCAGTACTTC
-	TRBJ1-2	TRBV6-5	-	CASKIDRQLYGYTF	TGTGCCAGCAAGATAGACAGGCAACTCTATGGCTACACCTTC
-	TRBJ1-1	TRBV19	-	CASSIWGSNTEAFF	TGTGCCAGTAGTATTTGGGGCAGTAACACTGAAGCTTTCTTT
once	TRBJ1-4	TRBV19	TRBD1	CASRDAGGGNEKLFF	TGTGCCAGTCGCGATGCAGGGGGCGGTAATGAAAAACTGTTTTTT
-	TRBJ2-5	TRBV27	-	CASSLEAAGQETQYF	TGTGCCAGCAGTTTAGAAGCGGCAGGGCAAGAGACCCAGTACTTC
-	TRBJ2-7	TRBV11-2	-	CASSFRGFNEQYF	TGTGCCAGCAGCTTCCGAGGGTTTAACGAGCAGTACTTC
-	TRBJ2-7	TRBV21-1	-	CASSKVPFTSSYEQYF	TGTGCCAGCAGCAAAGTGCCCTTCACCAGCTCCTACGAGCAGTACTTC
-	TRBJ2-3	TRBV5-4	TRBD2	CASSWTSGGTDTQYF	TGTGCCAGCAGCTGGACTAGCGGAGGAACAGATACGCAGTATTTT
few	TRBJ2-7	TRBV7-9	TRBD2	CASSLDSGGRPYEQYF	TGTGCCAGCAGCTTAGATAGCGGCGGGAGGCCCTACGAGCAGTACTTC
-	TRBJ2-5	TRBV6-1	-	CASSSGLGTQYF	TGTGCCAGCAGTTCGGGTTTGGGGACCCAGTACTTC
-	TRBJ2-2	TRBV4-1	-	CASSKRTPGTPNTGELFF	TGCGCCAGCAGCAAAAGGACCCCGGGGACACCCAACACCGGGGAGCTGTTTTTT
once	TRBJ2-1	TRBV2	-	CASTLSGSYNEQFF	TGTGCCAGCACTCTCAGCGGGTCCTACAATGAGCAGTTCTTC
-	TRBJ1-2	TRBV6-4	-	CASTQDGGYTF	TGTGCCAGCACTCAAGACGGTGGCTACACCTTC
-	TRBJ2-7	TRBV30	-	CAWSVSSYEQYF	TGTGCCTGGAGTGTAAGCAGCTACGAGCAGTACTTC
-	TRBJ1-5	TRBV7-3	-	CASSPRWTGDQPQHF	TGTGCCAGCAGCCCACGCTGGACCGGAGATCAGCCCCAGCATTTT
-	TRBJ1-2	TRBV6-6	-	CASFRLGDYGYTF	TGTGCCAGCTTTCGCTTAGGTGACTATGGCTACACCTTC
once	TRBJ1-3	TRBV6-1	TRBD1	CASSPHLTGGLDF	TGTGCCAGCAGCCCCCACCTCACAGGGGGCTTGGATTTT
-	TRBJ1-5	TRBV14	-	CASSQEGSLNQPQHF	TGTGCCAGCAGCCAAGAGGGCAGCTTAAATCAGCCCCAGCATTTT
-	TRBJ2-1	TRBV5-1	-	CASSLEGAGKAFF	TGCGCCAGCAGCTTGGAAGGCGCAGGGAAGGCGTTCTTC
once	TRBJ2-1	TRBV2	TRBD2	CASSEERGNNEQFF	TGTGCCAGCAGTGAAGAGCGGGGGAACAATGAGCAGTTCTTC
-	TRBJ2-1	TRBV5-1	-	CASRLAAWGSYNEQFF	TGCGCCAGCAGGCTGGCTGCGTGGGGTTCCTACAATGAGCAGTTCTTC
-	TRBJ2-7	TRBV11-2	-	CASSLWRGTYEQYF	TGTGCCAGCAGCCTCTGGCGGGGTACCTACGAGCAGTACTTC
-	TRBJ2-2	TRBV6-1	-	CASREGTKGTGELFF	TGTGCCAGCAGGGAGGGGACAAAAGGGACCGGGGAGCTGTTTTTT
-	TRBJ2-5	TRBV20-1	-	CSAEQGETQYF	TGCAGTGCAGAGCAAGGAGAGACCCAGTACTTC
few	TRBJ2-7	TRBV19	TRBD2	CASSTALGLAGDEQYF	TGTGCCAGTAGTACGGCCCTCGGACTAGCGGGCGACGAGCAGTACTTC
-	TRBJ2-7	TRBV2	TRBD2	CASSGGTLAGFSYEQYF	TGTGCCAGCAGTGGGGGGACGCTAGCGGGATTTTCCTACGAGCAGTACTTC
-	TRBJ2-1	TRBV10-3	TRBD2	CAISESGLAGIRREQFF	TGTGCCATCAGTGAGTCAGGACTAGCGGGAATCCGACGTGAGCAGTTCTTC
-	TRBJ1-3	TRBV30	-	CAWSGGTPSGNTIYF	TGTGCCTGGAGTGGAGGGACACCCTCTGGAAACACCATATATTTT
-	TRBJ1-4	TRBV18	-	CASSPPVQIYEKLFF	TGTGCCAGCTCACCACCGGTTCAGATCTATGAAAAACTGTTTTTT
few	TRBJ2-7	TRBV11-2	-	CASSRSPGSYEQYF	TGTGCCAGCAGCCGGAGTCCTGGATCCTACGAGCAGTACTTC
-	TRBJ2-7	TRBV6-6	TRBD1	CASSYSDRAYEQYF	TGTGCCAGCAGTTACTCAGACAGGGCCTACGAGCAGTACTTC
-	TRBJ1-5	TRBV5-5	-	CASSSIPGINQPQHF	TGTGCCAGCAGCTCGATCCCAGGGATCAATCAGCCCCAGCATTTT
-	TRBJ1-2	TRBV7-3	-	CASSYLGGRDGYTF	TGTGCCAGCAGCTATCTAGGGGGTCGGGATGGCTACACCTTC
-	TRBJ2-3	TRBV2	-	CASSVLDTQYF	TGTGCCAGCAGTGTTCTAGATACGCAGTATTTT
once	TRBJ2-3	TRBV7-8	-	CASSLARIDTDTQYF	TGTGCCAGCAGCTTAGCGCGAATAGACACAGATACGCAGTATTTT